A selection of T cell receptor beta chains follows, all from one sample in a study of cytomegalovirus exposure and HLA in healthy donors. TCRdb's table, derived via immunoSEQ multiplex PCR, lists solely in-frame clones and lacks some. The table records under 200,000 clones, roughly 82% of them present only once. Sequences were obtained from PBMCs. The receptor set was obtained from a woman aged 45-59 years in good health and CMV-seronegative. CDR3s include the opening cysteine and the closing phenylalanine or tryptophan. D genes are given only for firm matches. Only some rows state a clone size, as once, few, many or a class for expanded clones.

CSASEETQYF,TGCAGTGCTTCGGAAGAGACCCAGTACTTC,TRBV20-1,-,TRBJ2-5,-
CASSLVGRADEQFF,TGCGCCAGCAGCTTGGTTGGCAGGGCCGATGAGCAGTTCTTC,TRBV5-1,-,TRBJ2-1,-
CSVSGGETQYF,TGCAGCGTTTCGGGCGGGGAGACCCAGTACTTC,TRBV29-1,-,TRBJ2-5,-
CATRGGYYGYTF,TGTGCCACGCGCGGAGGTTACTATGGCTACACCTTC,TRBV6-6,once,TRBJ1-2,-
CASSLAGDSGNTIYF,TGTGCCAGCAGCTTGGCCGGGGACTCTGGAAACACCATATATTTT,TRBV5-4,-,TRBJ1-3,-
CASSAPGQGAQETQYF,TGTGCCAGCAGTGCCCCGGGACAGGGGGCCCAAGAGACCCAGTACTTC,TRBV27,few,TRBJ2-5,TRBD1
CATKAGGSNTEAFF,TGCGCCACCAAGGCAGGGGGTTCGAACACTGAAGCTTTCTTT,TRBV10-2,few,TRBJ1-1,TRBD1
CASSPSIGSNYGYTF,TGTGCCAGCAGCCCCTCGATCGGTTCTAACTATGGCTACACCTTC,TRBV7-6,few,TRBJ1-2,-
CSVRDGGNTIYF,TGCAGCGTACGGGATGGTGGAAACACCATATATTTT,TRBV29-1,-,TRBJ1-3,-
CASSKTGRGNQPQHF,TGTGCCAGCAGCAAAACAGGGAGGGGCAATCAGCCCCAGCATTTT,TRBV6-5,-,TRBJ1-5,-
CASSPRPRDRVETQYF,TGTGCCAGCAGTCCCCGGCCACGGGACAGGGTGGAGACCCAGTACTTC,TRBV28,-,TRBJ2-5,TRBD1
CSVEGGYGYTF,TGCAGCGTTGAGGGGGGATACGGCTACACCTTC,TRBV29-1,-,TRBJ1-2,-
CASGDYEQYF,TGTGCCAGCGGAGACTACGAGCAGTACTTC,TRBV27,-,TRBJ2-7,-
CASSLSGGNYGYTF,TGTGCCAGCAGCCTGTCGGGAGGGAACTATGGCTACACCTTC,TRBV27,-,TRBJ1-2,-
CASSRGLQETQYF,TGTGCCAGCAGCAGGGGGCTCCAAGAGACCCAGTACTTC,TRBV11-3,-,TRBJ2-5,TRBD1
CASSVIRDRGHEQYF,TGTGCCAGCAGCGTGATCCGGGACAGGGGCCACGAGCAGTACTTC,TRBV7-9,-,TRBJ2-7,TRBD1
CASRLTSGGYQETQYF,TGTGCCAGCAGGTTGACTAGCGGGGGGTACCAAGAGACCCAGTACTTC,TRBV5-4,-,TRBJ2-5,TRBD2
CATSNDRGRGYGYTF,TGTGCCACCAGCAATGACAGGGGGAGAGGGTATGGCTACACCTTC,TRBV15,-,TRBJ1-2,TRBD1
CASSRLRHEIYEQYF,TGTGCCAGCAGTCGTCTCCGACACGAGATTTACGAGCAGTACTTC,TRBV27,-,TRBJ2-7,-
CASSYEESYEQYF,TGTGCCAGCAGTTACGAGGAGTCCTACGAGCAGTACTTC,TRBV6-5,-,TRBJ2-7,-
CASRGTSGDGELFF,TGTGCCAGCAGGGGGACTAGCGGGGATGGGGAGCTGTTTTTT,TRBV9,-,TRBJ2-2,TRBD2
CASSEAYPGRLRLNTGELFF,TGTGCCAGCAGTGAAGCTTATCCGGGCCGACTCCGACTAAACACCGGGGAGCTGTTTTTT,TRBV6-1,-,TRBJ2-2,-
CAWSVPQGAGYGYTF,TGTGCCTGGAGTGTACCTCAGGGGGCGGGTTATGGCTACACCTTC,TRBV30,-,TRBJ1-2,TRBD1
CASRSAEETQYF,TGTGCCAGCAGATCGGCGGAAGAGACCCAGTACTTC,TRBV5-6,-,TRBJ2-5,-
CASSEGWITGDSTYEQYF,TGCGCCAGCAGCGAAGGTTGGATAACAGGGGATTCAACCTACGAGCAGTACTTC,TRBV4-1,few,TRBJ2-7,TRBD1